The sequence of this T cell receptor beta chain was determined in a study of beta chain features in type 1 diabetes (dated by TCRdb to about 2018). For the wider study: Mean age, gender distribution, total cell number and subset yield were not different between patients and healthy donors. A total of 90 million to 140 million sorted cells were examined across all samples, and RNA yield correlated strongly with the number of cells per subset. In the study, TCRB repertoires of sorted circulating CD4+ T cell subsets from recently diagnosed type 1 diabetes patients were compared with those of matched healthy donors. Naive and central memory subsets were obtained from all 30 or so donors, but regulatory and stem cell-like memory subsets were isolated from only 8 patients and 8 healthy donors. Overall results and qualifications from the work: HLA sub-analyses involved small numbers of individuals, so any influence of HLA type on TCRB rearrangement remained unresolved. Type 1 diabetes patients showed a moderate but significant shortening of TCRB CDR3 length in all four CD4+ subsets. Because cDNA was sequenced instead of genomic DNA, highly expressing activated cells could be over-represented, though the groups showed no difference in activation or CD3 levels. Naive, central memory and regulatory TCRB repertoires appeared more similar among patients than among healthy donors. PCR might favor shorter templates, but patient and control samples were amplified and corrected together, so any skew would affect both groups equally. At VDJ recombination sites, patients with type 1 diabetes made fewer insertions and deleted more nucleotides, a pattern implying thymic rearrangement abnormalities.

Each donor gave one peripheral blood draw, averaging approximately 0.12 L, which was collected into heparinised tubes. Naive, central memory, regulatory and stem cell-like memory CD4+ T cells were sorted on a BD FACSAria II using a panel including CD45RO, CCR7, CD25, CD127, CD95 and CD27. Purity was above 98% for every sorted population. Right away, PBMCs were isolated by Lymphoprep density gradient centrifugation and were stained directly, with no culture step. So that batch effects would be minimized, each experiment stained and sorted samples in pairs, pairing one healthy donor with one patient. The CDR3 spans 13 residues, from the cysteine through the phenylalanine. Only the CDR3 DNA is retained, 39 bases long and in frame from the first base. For this chain, trimming is 6 bases at the V end and 0 bases at the J end, and the number of junction bases without a gene match is 2. CDR1 SNHLY and CDR2 FYNNEI are derived from the germline V gene.

The entire isolated RNA was reverse transcribed using the High Capacity cDNA Reverse Transcription Kit, and thus expressed TCRB transcripts were sequenced. Naive, central memory and regulatory T cell samples underwent deep immunoSEQ sequencing, averaging about 3.5 million total reads per sample. Sorted cells were lysed in RLT buffer and RNA was extracted with DNase-treated RNeasy Micro or Mini kits, depending on cell number. To prevent cross-contamination, each cell subset was processed individually, whereas patient and healthy donor samples were processed jointly. The immunoSEQ multiplex PCR was used to amplify TCRB sequences from cDNA, generating 87-bp fragments that spanned the CDR3 region. Sequencing of the amplicons was performed on the Illumina HiSeq platform. The source study handled its data this way. Synthetic template baselines were used to correct PCR bias computationally, reads within Hamming distance 2 were collapsed together, and singletons that could not be merged were discarded. Reads were aligned against IMGT to assign V, D and J genes, CDR3 length and insertions or deletions at six rearrangement sites. Within each subset, clonotype counts were normalized to sorted cell number, after which true diversity and Gini coefficients were computed with the tcR R package. The overlap coefficient, calculated on TCRB nucleotide sequences, was used to measure repertoire sharing. Out-of-frame TCRB sequences from naive cells were analyzed as a proxy for the pre-selection repertoire. TCRdb retrieved this table from immuneACCESS and kept in-frame rearrangements only. Not all clones are present; in checked studies, unresolved V genes account for under half, and no reason is known for the remainder. The DNA gave D and trimming, while V, J and clone size come from that table. Counted in this sample were under 400,000 clones; around 12% of them appeared once. Clones ranked in the top ten supply 0.017% of the sample.

This clone was counted only a few times. Its antigen is unknown. No quality values exist for individual bases; no much larger clone is one base distant. Sequencing input: naive CD4+ T cells from blood. The cell subset or site label corresponds to: true naive CD4+ T cells. The receptor was derived from a man between 18 and 35 years old in good health. Recombination linked TRBV2 to TRBJ2-7, with TRBD1 matching 7 junction bases. The sequence in DNA is TGTGCCAGCAGGAGACAGGGCTCCTACGAGCAGTACTTC. Its protein product is CASRRQGSYEQYF.